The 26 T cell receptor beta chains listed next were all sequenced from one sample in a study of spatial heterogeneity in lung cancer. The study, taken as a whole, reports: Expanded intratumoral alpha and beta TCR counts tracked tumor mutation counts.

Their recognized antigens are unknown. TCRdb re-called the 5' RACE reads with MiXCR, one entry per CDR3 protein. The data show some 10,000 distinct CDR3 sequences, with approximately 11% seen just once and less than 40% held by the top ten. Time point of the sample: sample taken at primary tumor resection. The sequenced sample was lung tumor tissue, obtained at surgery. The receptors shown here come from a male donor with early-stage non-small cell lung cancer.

The CDR3 nucleotides are TGTGCCAGCAGCTTAAGCAGGGTCCAAGAGACCCAGTACTTC. Residues: CASSLSRVQETQYF. The chain carries TRBV7-2 and TRBJ2-5, with a possible D match to TRBD1 (5 bases). The CDR3 totals 14 residues. V was pared by 2 bases and J by 1 base, with 8 bases between. Germline V lookup: CDR1 SGHTA, CDR2 FQGNSA.

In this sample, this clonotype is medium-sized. The CDR3 bases are TGCAGTGCTAAGAGTGGCGGAGCCTACGAGCAGTACTTC. It specifies CSAKSGGAYEQYF. The V gene is TRBV20-1, the J gene TRBJ2-7, with unresolved D. The CDR3 totals 13 residues. CDR1 and CDR2 from the germline V gene are DFQATT and SNEGSKA (reference sequence). Trimming removed 4 bases from V and 2 bases from J, with 12 bases in between.

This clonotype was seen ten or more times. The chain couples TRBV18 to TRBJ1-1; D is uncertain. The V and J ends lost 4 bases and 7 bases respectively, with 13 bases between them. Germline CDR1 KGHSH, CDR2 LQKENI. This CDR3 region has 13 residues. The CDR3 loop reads CASSQGQKDEAFF. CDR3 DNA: TGTGCCAGCTCACAGGGCCAAAAGGATGAAGCTTTCTTT. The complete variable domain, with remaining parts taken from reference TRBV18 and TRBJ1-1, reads NAGVMQNPRHLVRRRGQEARLRCSPMKGHSHVYWYRQLPEEGLKFMVYLQKENIIDESGMPKERFSAEFPKEGPSILRIQQVVRGDSAAYFCASSQGQKDEAFFGQGTRLTVV.

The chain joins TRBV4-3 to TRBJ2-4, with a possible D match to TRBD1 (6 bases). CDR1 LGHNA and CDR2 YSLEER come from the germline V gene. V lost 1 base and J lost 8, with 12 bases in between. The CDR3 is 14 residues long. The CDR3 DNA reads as TGCGCCAGCAGCCAAGTTACAGGGTTGGACATTCAGTACTTC. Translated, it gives CASSQVTGLDIQYF.

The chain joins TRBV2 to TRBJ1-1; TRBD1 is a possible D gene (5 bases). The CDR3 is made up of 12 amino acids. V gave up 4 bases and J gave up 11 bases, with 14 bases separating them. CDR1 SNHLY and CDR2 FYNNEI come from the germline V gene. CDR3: CASSADIPWAFF. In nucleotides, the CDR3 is TGTGCCAGCAGTGCGGACATTCCCTGGGCTTTCTTT.

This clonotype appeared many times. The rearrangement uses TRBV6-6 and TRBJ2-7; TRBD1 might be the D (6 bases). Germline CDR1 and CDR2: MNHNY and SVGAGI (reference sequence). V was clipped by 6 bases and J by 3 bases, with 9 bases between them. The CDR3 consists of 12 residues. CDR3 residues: CASRLQGYEQYF. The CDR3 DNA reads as TGTGCCAGCAGACTACAGGGCTACGAGCAGTACTTC.

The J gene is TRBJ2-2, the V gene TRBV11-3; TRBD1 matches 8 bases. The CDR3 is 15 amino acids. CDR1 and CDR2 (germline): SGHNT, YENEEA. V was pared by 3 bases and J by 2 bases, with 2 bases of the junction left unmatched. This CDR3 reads CASSFDRGNTGELFF. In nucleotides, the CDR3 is TGTGCCAGCAGCTTCGACAGGGGAAACACCGGGGAGCTGTTTTTT.

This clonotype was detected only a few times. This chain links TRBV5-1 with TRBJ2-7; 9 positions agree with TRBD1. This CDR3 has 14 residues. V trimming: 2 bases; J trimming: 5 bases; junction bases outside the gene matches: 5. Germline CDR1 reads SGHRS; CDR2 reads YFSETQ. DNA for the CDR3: TGCGCCAGCAGCTTCGGGACAGGGAGGAACGAGCAGTACTTC. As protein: CASSFGTGRNEQYF.

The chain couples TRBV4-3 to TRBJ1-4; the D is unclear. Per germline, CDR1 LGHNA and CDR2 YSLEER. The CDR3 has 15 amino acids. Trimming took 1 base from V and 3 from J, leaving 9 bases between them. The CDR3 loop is CASSQVGEANEKLFF. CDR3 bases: TGCGCCAGCAGCCAAGTTGGGGAAGCTAATGAAAAACTGTTTTTT.

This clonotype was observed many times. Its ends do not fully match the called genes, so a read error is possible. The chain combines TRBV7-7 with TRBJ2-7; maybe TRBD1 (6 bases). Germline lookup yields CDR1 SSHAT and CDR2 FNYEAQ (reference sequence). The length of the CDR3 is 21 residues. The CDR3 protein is CASSLGPPTPGHKTRTDEQYF. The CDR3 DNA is TGTGCTAGCAGCTTAGGTCCCCCGACACCGGGACACAAGACAAGGACGGACGAGCAGTACTTC.

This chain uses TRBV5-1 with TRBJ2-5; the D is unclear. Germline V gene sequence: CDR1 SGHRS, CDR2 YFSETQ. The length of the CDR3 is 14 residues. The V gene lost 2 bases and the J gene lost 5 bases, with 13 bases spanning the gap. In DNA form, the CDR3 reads TGCGCCAGCAGCTTATTAGGCTCTCGGGAGACCCAGTACTTC. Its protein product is CASSLLGSRETQYF.

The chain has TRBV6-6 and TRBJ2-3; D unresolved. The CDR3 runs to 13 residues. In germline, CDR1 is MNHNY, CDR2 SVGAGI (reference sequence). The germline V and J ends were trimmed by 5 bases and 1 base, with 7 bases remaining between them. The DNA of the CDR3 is TGTGCCAGCAGTCCCCCCGGCACAGATACGCAGTATTTT. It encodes CASSPPGTDTQYF.

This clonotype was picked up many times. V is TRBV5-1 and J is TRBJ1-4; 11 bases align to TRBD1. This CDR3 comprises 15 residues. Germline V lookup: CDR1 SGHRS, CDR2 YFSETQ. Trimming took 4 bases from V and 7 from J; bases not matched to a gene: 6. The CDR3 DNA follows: TGCGCCAGCAGCGGTGGACAGGGGGCTACTGAAAAACTGTTTTTT. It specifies CASSGGQGATEKLFF.

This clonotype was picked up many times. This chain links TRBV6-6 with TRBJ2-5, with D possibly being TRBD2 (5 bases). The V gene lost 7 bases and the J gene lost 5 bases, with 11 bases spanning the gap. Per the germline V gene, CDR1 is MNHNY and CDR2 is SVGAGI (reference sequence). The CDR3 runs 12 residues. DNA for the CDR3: TGTGCCAGCACTGCGGGCGGGGAGACCCAGTACTTC. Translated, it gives CASTAGGETQYF.

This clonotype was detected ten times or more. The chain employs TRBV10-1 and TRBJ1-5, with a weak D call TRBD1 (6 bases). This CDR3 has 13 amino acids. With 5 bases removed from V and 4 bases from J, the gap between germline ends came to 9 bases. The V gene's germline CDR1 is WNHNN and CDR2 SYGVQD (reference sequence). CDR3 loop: CASSPDRNQPQHF. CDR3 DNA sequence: TGCGCCAGCAGTCCGGACAGAAATCAGCCCCAGCATTTT.

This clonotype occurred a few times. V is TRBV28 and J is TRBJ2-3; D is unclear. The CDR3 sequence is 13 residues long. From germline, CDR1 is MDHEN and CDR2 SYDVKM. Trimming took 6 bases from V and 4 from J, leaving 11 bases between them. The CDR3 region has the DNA TGTGCCAGCAGAGGGCCAGGTCCAGATACGCAGTATTTT. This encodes CASRGPGPDTQYF.

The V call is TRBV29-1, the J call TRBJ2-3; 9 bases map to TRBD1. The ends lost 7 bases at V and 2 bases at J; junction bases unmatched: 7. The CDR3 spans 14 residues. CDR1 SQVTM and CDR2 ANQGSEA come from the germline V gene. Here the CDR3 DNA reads TGCAGCGGCTTGACAGGGGGACCCACAGATACGCAGTATTTT. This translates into CSGLTGGPTDTQYF.

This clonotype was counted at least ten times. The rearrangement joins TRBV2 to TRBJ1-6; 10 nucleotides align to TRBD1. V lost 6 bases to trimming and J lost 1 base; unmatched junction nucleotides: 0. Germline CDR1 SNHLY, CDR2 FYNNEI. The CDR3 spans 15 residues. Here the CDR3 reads CASRDRGSYNSPLHF. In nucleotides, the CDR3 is TGTGCCAGCAGGGACAGGGGGTCCTATAATTCACCCCTCCACTTT.

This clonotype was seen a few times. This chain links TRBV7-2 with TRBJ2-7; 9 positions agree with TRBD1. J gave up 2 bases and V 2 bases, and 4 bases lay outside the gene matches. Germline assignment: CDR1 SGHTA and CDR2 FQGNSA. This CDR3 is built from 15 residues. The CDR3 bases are TGTGCCAGCAGCTTAACCGGGACAGGGCCCTACGAGCAGTACTTC. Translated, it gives CASSLTGTGPYEQYF. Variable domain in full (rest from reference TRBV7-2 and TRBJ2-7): GAGVSQSPSNKVTEKGKDVELRCDPISGHTALYWYRQSLGQGLEFLIYFQGNSAPDKSGLPSDRFSAERTGGSVSTLTIQRTQQEDSAVYLCASSLTGTGPYEQYFGPGTRLTVT.

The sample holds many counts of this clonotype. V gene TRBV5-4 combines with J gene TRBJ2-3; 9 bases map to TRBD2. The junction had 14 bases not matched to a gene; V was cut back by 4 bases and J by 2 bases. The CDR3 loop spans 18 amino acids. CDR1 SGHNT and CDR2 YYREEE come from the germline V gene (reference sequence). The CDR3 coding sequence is TGTGCCAGCAGCATCAAACAGACTAGCGGAATAACCACAGATACGCAGTATTTT. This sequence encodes CASSIKQTSGITTDTQYF.

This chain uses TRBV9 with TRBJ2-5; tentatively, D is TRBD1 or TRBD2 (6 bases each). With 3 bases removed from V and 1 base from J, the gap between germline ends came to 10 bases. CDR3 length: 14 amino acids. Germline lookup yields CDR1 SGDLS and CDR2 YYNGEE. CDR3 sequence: CASSGGATQETQYF. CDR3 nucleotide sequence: TGTGCCAGCAGCGGGGGGGCAACCCAAGAGACCCAGTACTTC.

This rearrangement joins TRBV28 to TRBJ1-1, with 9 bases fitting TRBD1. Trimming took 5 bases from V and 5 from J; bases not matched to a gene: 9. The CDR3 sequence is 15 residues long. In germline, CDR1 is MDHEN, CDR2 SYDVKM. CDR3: CASSRGDRVVTEAFF. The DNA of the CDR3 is TGTGCCAGCAGTCGGGGGGACAGGGTAGTAACTGAAGCTTTCTTT. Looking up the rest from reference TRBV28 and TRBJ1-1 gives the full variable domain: DVKVTQSSRYLVKRTGEKVFLECVQDMDHENMFWYRQDPGLGLRLIYFSYDVKMKEKGDIPEGYSVSREKKERFSLILESASTNQTSMYLCASSRGDRVVTEAFFGQGTRLTVV.

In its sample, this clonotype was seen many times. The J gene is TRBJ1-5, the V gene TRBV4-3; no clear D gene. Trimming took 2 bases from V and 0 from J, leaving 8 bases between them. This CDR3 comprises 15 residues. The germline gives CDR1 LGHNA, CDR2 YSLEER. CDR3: CASSQYASSNQPQHF. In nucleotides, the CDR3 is TGCGCCAGCAGCCAATACGCCTCTAGCAATCAGCCCCAGCATTTT.

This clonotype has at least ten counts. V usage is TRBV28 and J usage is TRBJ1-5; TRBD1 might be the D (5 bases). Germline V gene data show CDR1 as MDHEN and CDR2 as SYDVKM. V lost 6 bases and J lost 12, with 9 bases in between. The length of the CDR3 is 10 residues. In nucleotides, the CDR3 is TGTGCCAGCAGCCGCGACAGCCAGCATTTT. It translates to CASSRDSQHF. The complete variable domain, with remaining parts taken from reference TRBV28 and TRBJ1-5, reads DVKVTQSSRYLVKRTGEKVFLECVQDMDHENMFWYRQDPGLGLRLIYFSYDVKMKEKGDIPEGYSVSREKKERFSLILESASTNQTSMYLCASSRDSQHFGDGTRLSIL.

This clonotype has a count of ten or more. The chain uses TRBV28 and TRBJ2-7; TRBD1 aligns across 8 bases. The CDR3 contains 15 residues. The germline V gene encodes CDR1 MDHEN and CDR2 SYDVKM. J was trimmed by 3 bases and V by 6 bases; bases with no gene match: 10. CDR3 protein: CASSPTGTGHYEQYF. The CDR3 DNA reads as TGTGCCAGCAGCCCAACCGGGACAGGTCACTACGAGCAGTACTTC.

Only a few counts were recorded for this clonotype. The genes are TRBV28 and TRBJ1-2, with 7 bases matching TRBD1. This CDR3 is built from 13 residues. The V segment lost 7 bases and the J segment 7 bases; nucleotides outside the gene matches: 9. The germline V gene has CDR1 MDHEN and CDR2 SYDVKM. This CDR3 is CASIHPQGVGYTF. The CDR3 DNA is TGTGCCAGCATCCACCCTCAGGGGGTTGGCTACACCTTC.